This T cell receptor (beta chain) comes out of a study of CD8+ T cells in alopecia areata. Study-level information: Tofacitinib ran for 6 to 18 months before 6 months off drug.

RNA, once extracted, was reverse transcribed into cDNA for use as the sequencing template. Method: immunoSEQ multiplex PCR; TCRdb's copy keeps in-frame clones and lacks some. The sample consists of more than 100,000 clones, 80% to 90% of them appearing once. The germline CDR1 and CDR2 sequences are MNHEY and SMNVEV (reference sequence). V lost 0 bases and J lost 6, with 18 bases in between. CDR3 size: 17 residues. Noted treatment: oral pan-JAK inhibitor, 5-10 mg twice daily. Patients with alopecia areata provided lesional scalp punch biopsies as well as peripheral blood. The sequences come from CD8+ T cells sorted from blood, collected between weeks 30 and 35, from a patient treated with tofacitinib. The origin of this receptor is a human donor with alopecia areata. The chain joins TRBV27 to TRBJ2-1; D may be TRBD1 or TRBD2 (7 bases each). CDR3 region: CASSLSGGGTVFNEQFF. The CDR3 DNA is TGTGCCAGCAGTTTATCAGGGGGAGGGACAGTATTCAATGAGCAGTTCTTC.